What follows describes a single TCR beta chain. Its antigen is still unknown. This sample is part of a study of shared clonotypes between healthy human individuals. Germline V gene lookup returns CDR1 SQVTM and CDR2 ANQGSEA. This CDR3 region has 12 residues. V lost 4 bases and J lost 13, with 17 bases in between. Using immunoSEQ multiplex PCR, the repertoire was profiled, and TCRdb retains in-frame clones only, with some absent. The table includes some 1.5 million clones, around 95% detected once. General study findings and limits: Clonotypes not shared had lower generation probabilities than those common to all four donors.

J is TRBJ2-4 and V is TRBV29-1, with D perhaps TRBD1 (5 bases). The clonotype originates from a man aged 25 to 45 in good health. Sequenced material: naive CD4+ T cells sorted from blood. Subset denoted: CD45RA+ positively selected. The CDR3 coding sequence is TGCAGCGTTGGCCTTGACAGCTCTCGGCAGTACTTC. Translating it yields CSVGLDSSRQYF.